The 12 T cell receptor beta chains below come from one sample, sequenced in a study of blood T cell repertoires in COVID-19. Clones were read by immunoSEQ multiplex PCR, and TCRdb kept only the in-frame ones, dropping some. The repertoire holds around 68,000 clones, with roughly nine tenths as singletons. Material for sequencing was peripheral blood. The receptors originated from a man in his forties or fifties with active COVID-19.

V usage is TRBV5-6 and J usage is TRBJ2-1; D might be TRBD2 (7 bases). Between the trimmed V and J ends, which lost 3 bases and 3 bases, there was a span of 19 bases. The CDR3 sequence is 17 residues long. Germline assignment: CDR1 SGHDT and CDR2 YYEEEE. The CDR3 DNA sequence: TGTGCCAGCAGCTGGGGGGGGGCACAAGGGTTCTACAATGAGCAGTTCTTC. As protein: CASSWGGAQGFYNEQFF.

The J gene is TRBJ1-2, the V gene TRBV5-8; 11 nucleotides agree with TRBD1. Germline CDR1 is SGHTS and CDR2 is YDEGEE. The CDR3 runs 14 residues. V dropped 4 bases and J dropped 8; count of bases not matched to a gene: 7. The CDR3 bases are TGTGCCAGCAGCACCGGACAGGGGGCGGTAGGCTACACCTTC. Its protein product is CASSTGQGAVGYTF.

The V gene is TRBV2, the J gene TRBJ2-5; D is possibly TRBD1 (6 bases). Per the germline V gene, CDR1 is SNHLY and CDR2 is FYNNEI. V was trimmed by 4 bases and J by 0 bases, leaving 15 bases between them. The CDR3 has 16 residues. The CDR3 DNA reads as TGTGCCAGCAGTGGGGACAACCATTTGTACCAAGAGACCCAGTACTTC. This encodes CASSGDNHLYQETQYF.

V is TRBV11-3 and J is TRBJ2-5, with 15 bases matching TRBD2. Trimming removed 5 bases from V and 0 bases from J; junction bases left unmatched: 4. The CDR3 sequence is 17 residues long. Germline V CDR1 and CDR2: SGHNT, YENEEA. The CDR3 spells CASSAGTSGGYQETQYF. The CDR3 region has the DNA TGTGCCAGCAGCGCCGGGACTAGCGGGGGGTACCAAGAGACCCAGTACTTC.

The chain couples TRBV18 to TRBJ2-7, with TRBD2 matching over 10 bases. J lost 7 bases, V lost 3 bases, and 9 bases had no gene match. The CDR3 extends over 15 amino acids. The germline V gene encodes CDR1 KGHSH and CDR2 LQKENI. This CDR3 is CASSPQRGGPREQYF. CDR3 nucleotide sequence: TGTGCCAGCTCACCTCAGCGGGGGGGCCCGAGGGAGCAGTACTTC.

This clone has a handful of counts. The chain joins TRBV7-9 to TRBJ2-1; 8 nucleotides agree with TRBD1. The germline V gene has CDR1 SEHNR and CDR2 FQNEAQ (reference sequence). CDR3 length equals 15 residues. Unmatched junction bases numbered 8, after V lost 6 bases and J lost 4 bases. The CDR3: CASRSPGQVYNEQFF. For the CDR3, the DNA is TGTGCCAGCAGATCGCCGGGACAGGTTTACAATGAGCAGTTCTTC.

The chain employs TRBV11-3 and TRBJ1-1; D possibly corresponds to TRBD1 (6 bases). This CDR3 has 14 residues. Looked up from germline, CDR1 is SGHNT and CDR2 is YENEEA. V was clipped by 5 bases and J by 4 bases, with 14 bases between them. The CDR3 protein is CASSRQGQSTEAFF. CDR3 nucleotide sequence: TGTGCCAGCAGCCGCCAGGGGCAGAGCACTGAAGCTTTCTTT.

V and J are TRBV7-8 and TRBJ2-5, with D maybe TRBD1 (5 bases). This CDR3 spans 15 amino acids. Germline lookup yields CDR1 SGHVS and CDR2 FQNEAQ. Trimming took 1 base from V and 5 from J, leaving 14 bases between them. The chain's CDR3 is CASSLVGVLLETQYF. The CDR3 DNA follows: TGTGCCAGCAGCTTAGTAGGGGTCCTCCTGGAGACCCAGTACTTC.

This chain links TRBV5-1 with TRBJ2-2; D remains ambiguous. Germline loops: CDR1 SGHRS, CDR2 YFSETQ. Trimming stripped 5 bases from V and 5 bases from J, with 10 bases between. The CDR3 covers 13 residues. CDR3 amino acids: CASRPTLTGELFF. CDR3 nucleotides: TGCGCCAGCAGGCCGACATTAACCGGGGAGCTGTTTTTT.

The genes are TRBV3-1 (or the pseudogene TRBV3-2) and TRBJ2-2; no clear D gene. The V end was cut by 3 bases, the J end by 4 bases, with 6 bases between. This CDR3 has 13 amino acids. Germline CDR1 is LGHDT and CDR2 is YNNKEL (reference sequence). As DNA, the CDR3 is TGTGCCAGCAGCCACCGGAGCACCGGGGAGCTGTTTTTT. It encodes CASSHRSTGELFF.

V usage is TRBV28 and J usage is TRBJ2-7; 9 nucleotides match TRBD1. Germline CDR1 and CDR2: MDHEN and SYDVKM. The CDR3 extends over 15 amino acids. J was trimmed by 5 bases and V by 4 bases; bases with no gene match: 9. DNA of the CDR3: TGTGCCAGCAGTTCTCCCGGGACAGGGACTAACGAGCAGTACTTC. Protein sequence: CASSSPGTGTNEQYF.

This chain connects TRBV7-9 to TRBJ2-3, with D perhaps matching TRBD1 (5 bases). In germline, CDR1 is SEHNR, CDR2 FQNEAQ (reference sequence). The CDR3 has 12 residues. Trimming removed 11 bases at V and 0 bases at J, with 9 bases between. The CDR3 loop reads CAEDTSTDTQYF. The CDR3 DNA follows: TGTGCCGAGGACACTAGCACAGATACGCAGTATTTT. Based on the CDR3 plus reference TRBV7-9 and TRBJ2-3, the full variable domain is DTGVSQNPRHKITKRGQNVTFRCDPISEHNRLYWYRQTLGQGPEFLTYFQNEAQLEKSRLLSDRFSAERPKGSFSTLEIQRTEQGDSAMYLCAEDTSTDTQYFGPGTRLTVL.